Below, 8 T cell receptor beta chains from the same sample are listed, as sequenced in a study of blood T cell repertoires in COVID-19. TCRdb's table, derived via immunoSEQ multiplex PCR, lists solely in-frame clones and lacks some. The sample contains 25,000 to 35,000 clones, 82% of which appear only once. Input material: peripheral blood. The receptor source for this set is an elderly man with active or convalescent COVID-19.

This clone is a singleton in its sample. The DNA of the CDR3 is TGTGCCAGCAGCCCACTGGACAGGGACTATGGCTACACCTTC. As protein: CASSPLDRDYGYTF. The chain employs TRBV6-2 or TRBV6-3 and TRBJ1-2; 8 bases agree with TRBD1. V trimming: 6 bases; J trimming: 3 bases; junction bases outside the gene matches: 6. CDR1 MNHEY and CDR2 SVGEGT come from the germline V gene. CDR3 length equals 14 residues.

This chain links TRBV27 with TRBJ1-3, with TRBD1 identical over 8 bases. The length of the CDR3 is 17 residues. Trimming cost V 6 bases and J 1 base; bases outside gene matches: 11. CDR1 is MNHEY and CDR2 is SMNVEV in the germline V gene (reference sequence). The CDR3 sequence is CASSRQGRQGSGNTIYF. CDR3 bases: TGTGCCAGCAGCCGACAGGGGCGCCAGGGATCTGGAAACACCATATATTTT.

The chain uses TRBV7-2 and TRBJ2-1; TRBD2 matches 9 bases. The J segment lost 12 bases and the V segment lost 5 bases, leaving 14 bases of the junction unmatched. Looked up from germline, CDR1 is SGHTA and CDR2 is FQGNSA. CDR3 length: 15 residues. CDR3 in DNA: TGTGCCAGCAGCCCCCAGGCTAGCGGGATATTCGGGCAGTTCTTC. Translating gives CASSPQASGIFGQFF.

The chain links TRBV2 to TRBJ2-1; tentatively, D is TRBD2 (5 bases). The V gene lost 9 bases and the J gene lost 3 bases, with 15 bases spanning the gap. Germline loops: CDR1 SNHLY, CDR2 FYNNEI. This CDR3 is 14 amino acids long. The CDR3 DNA sequence: TGTGCCAGTGGGTATGAGGGCCTCTACAATGAGCAGTTCTTC. This sequence encodes CASGYEGLYNEQFF. Using reference TRBV2 and TRBJ2-1 for the parts outside the CDR3, the full variable domain is EPEVTQTPSHQVTQMGQEVILRCVPISNHLYFYWYRQILGQKVEFLVSFYNNEISEKSEIFDDQFSVERPDGSNFTLKIRSTKLEDSAMYFCASGYEGLYNEQFFGPGTRLTVL.

The chain uses TRBV18 and TRBJ1-1; D possibly corresponds to TRBD1 (5 bases). Germline V lookup: CDR1 KGHSH, CDR2 LQKENI. This CDR3 spans 14 amino acids. Trimming cost V 3 bases and J 2 bases, with 10 bases left between them. This CDR3 reads CASSPPGGNTEAFF. Written as DNA, the CDR3 is TGTGCCAGCTCACCCCCGGGGGGAAACACTGAAGCTTTCTTT.

This clone appeared a single time. The CDR3 nucleotides are TGTGCCAGCAGTTCGGACAGGGCTGGCTACACCTTC. Encoded protein: CASSSDRAGYTF. The chain combines TRBV12-3 or TRBV12-4 with TRBJ1-2; 8 positions agree with TRBD1. Unmatched junction bases numbered 2, after V lost 4 bases and J lost 7 bases. The CDR3 consists of 12 residues.

The chain carries TRBV5-8 and TRBJ2-6; tentative D call: TRBD1 (6 bases). Trimming stripped 6 bases from V and 2 bases from J, with 18 bases between. This CDR3 is 17 amino acids long. Germline CDR1 SGHTS, CDR2 YDEGEE. The DNA of the CDR3 is TGTGCCAGCACCAAAACAGGGAATTTGGCTGGGGCCAACGTCCTGACTTTC. This gives the protein CASTKTGNLAGANVLTF.

This clone was observed once. The J gene is TRBJ1-2, the V gene TRBV2; the D gene is possibly TRBD1 (5 bases). This CDR3 is 13 amino acids long. Trimming removed 1 base from V and 3 bases from J, with 6 bases in between. Germline lookup yields CDR1 SNHLY and CDR2 FYNNEI. The CDR3, as DNA: TGTGCCAGCAGTGAAGAGGGGTACTATGGCTACACCTTC. This encodes CASSEEGYYGYTF.